This T cell receptor beta chain was found in a study of cytomegalovirus exposure and HLA in healthy donors. V was shortened by 4 bases and J by 3 bases, with 15 bases between the two germline ends. CDR3 length: 16 amino acids. Looked up from germline, CDR1 is SGHVS and CDR2 is FNYEAQ. Overall study findings and caveats: Earlier analysis looked at TCR beta V segments, and most were productive about 90% or about 30% of the time. Common viral pathogens seemed, in a later analysis, to connect with several of the most significant clusters. Later analysis showed TCR association rates varying by HLA locus, highest for DRB1 and lowest for HLA-C.

Note on this clone: Its antigen is currently unknown.

With 60 Vbeta and 13 Jbeta primers, the PCR was carried out. TCRdb's copy holds only in-frame clones and misses some; the assay was immunoSEQ multiplex PCR. This table holds some 180,000 clones, roughly 80% found once. The TCR was taken from a male donor in good health and CMV-seronegative. The V and J genes are TRBV7-6 and TRBJ2-2, with D perhaps TRBD1 (6 bases). Specimen: PBMCs. The CDR3 region is CASSSGHREYTGELFF. Written as DNA, the CDR3 is TGTGCCAGCAGCTCAGGACACAGGGAGTACACCGGGGAGCTGTTTTTT.